The present entry profiles one TCR beta chain with its context. Each CDR3 protein is one row after TCRdb ran MiXCR on the 5' RACE reads. The top ten hold just under 15% of the sample, which has 610,000 or so distinct CDR3 sequences, 10% to 15% seen once. The CDR3 has 11 amino acids. V lost 4 bases, J lost 10 bases, and 10 bases lay in between. Germline V gene lookup returns CDR1 SQVTM and CDR2 ANQGSEA. This specimen comes from a study of T cells after yellow fever vaccination. The source of this sequence is a man aged 30-40 years who received the YFV17D yellow fever vaccine. The material was PBMCs, obtained on the day of the yellow fever booster vaccination. V usage is TRBV29-1 and J usage is TRBJ1-4, with D uncertain. CDR3 amino acids: CSVVKGVKLFF. In nucleotides, the CDR3 is TGCAGCGTTGTGAAGGGAGTAAAACTGTTTTTT.